This T cell receptor (beta chain) was found in a study of beta chain features in type 1 diabetes. Of the isolated RNA, all was reverse transcribed, and so the sequenced material was expressed TCRB transcripts. Profiled with immunoSEQ multiplex PCR; TCRdb holds only in-frame clones, not every one. The sample has more than 150,000 clones, 10% to 15% seen once; the top ten hold approximately 0.64%. This clone came up a few times. Material: central memory CD4+ T cells from blood. The receptor was isolated from a woman in her late teens or twenties in good health.

The CDR3 DNA sequence: TGTGCCAGCAGCCTTCAAGAGACCCAGTACTTC. Protein product: CASSLQETQYF. The gene calls are TRBV9 and TRBJ2-5; D ambiguous. The germline V gene encodes CDR1 SGDLS and CDR2 YYNGEE. This CDR3 region has 11 residues. The V end was cut by 4 bases, the J end by 2 bases, with 3 bases between.